This T cell receptor beta chain comes out of a study of chemoradiotherapy in HPV16-positive cancers. Turning to the study itself: Two HPV16-positive patients' cells yielded candidate HPV-specific clones and common motifs. Study-wide results and caveats: Better recurrence-free survival went with HPV-responsive T-cell expansion in HPV16-positive patients. Non-HPV-specific T cells did not expand in tumors during treatment, whereas candidate HPV-specific clones and E7-related motifs did.

Repertoires were sampled repeatedly during chemoradiotherapy. Data came from immunoSEQ multiplex PCR; TCRdb stores just in-frame clones and leaves some out. Of thousands of clones listed, over 70% are singletons. Trimming removed 3 bases from V and 11 bases from J; junction bases left unmatched: 6. Germline-derived CDR1 and CDR2 are SGHAT and FQNNGV. The CDR3 is made up of 12 amino acids. Comments on this clone: Its antigen is as yet unknown.

The chain employs TRBV11-2 and TRBJ1-1, with 7 bases fitting TRBD1. The source of this sequence is a human donor with HPV-associated anogenital cancer. This specimen was taken from a patient who underwent chemoradiotherapy. In DNA form, the CDR3 reads TGTGCCAGCAGCTTCCAGACAGGGAAGGCTTTCTTT. Its translation: CASSFQTGKAFF.